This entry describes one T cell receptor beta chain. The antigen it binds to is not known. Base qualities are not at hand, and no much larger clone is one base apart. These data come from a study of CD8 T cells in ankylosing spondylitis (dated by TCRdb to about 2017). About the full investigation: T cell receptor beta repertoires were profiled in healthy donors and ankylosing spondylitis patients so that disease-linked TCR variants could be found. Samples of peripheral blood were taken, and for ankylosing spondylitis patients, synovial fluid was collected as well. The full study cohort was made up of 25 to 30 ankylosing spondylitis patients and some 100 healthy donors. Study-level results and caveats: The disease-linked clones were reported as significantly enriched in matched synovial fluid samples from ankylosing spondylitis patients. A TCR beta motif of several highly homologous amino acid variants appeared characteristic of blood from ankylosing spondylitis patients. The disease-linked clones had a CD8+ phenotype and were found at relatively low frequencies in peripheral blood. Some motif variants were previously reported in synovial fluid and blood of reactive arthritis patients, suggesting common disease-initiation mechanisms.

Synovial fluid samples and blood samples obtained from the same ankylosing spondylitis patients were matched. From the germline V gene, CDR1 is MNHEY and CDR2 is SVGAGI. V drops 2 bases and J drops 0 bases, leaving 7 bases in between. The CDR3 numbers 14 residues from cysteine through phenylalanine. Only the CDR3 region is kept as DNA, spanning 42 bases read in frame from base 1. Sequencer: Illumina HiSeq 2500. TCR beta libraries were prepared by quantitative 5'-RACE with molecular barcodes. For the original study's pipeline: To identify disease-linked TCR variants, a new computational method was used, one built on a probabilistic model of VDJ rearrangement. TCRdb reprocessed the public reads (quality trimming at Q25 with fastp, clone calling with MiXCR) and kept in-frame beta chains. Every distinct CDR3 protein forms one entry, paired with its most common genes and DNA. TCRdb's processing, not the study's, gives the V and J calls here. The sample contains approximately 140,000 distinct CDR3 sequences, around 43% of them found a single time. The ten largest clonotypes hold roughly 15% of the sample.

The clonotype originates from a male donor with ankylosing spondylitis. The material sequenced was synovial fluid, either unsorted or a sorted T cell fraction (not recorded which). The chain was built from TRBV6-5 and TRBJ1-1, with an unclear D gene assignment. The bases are TGTGCCAGCAGTTACGCCGGGCTGAACACTGAAGCTTTCTTT. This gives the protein CASSYAGLNTEAFF.